A single sample gave rise to the 22 T cell receptor beta chains below, sequenced in a study of identical twins listed by TCRdb under 2016. Receptor libraries were prepared by 5' RACE. The listed sequencing device is Illumina HiSeq 2000. In-frame beta chains were kept once TCRdb had trimmed the public reads at Q25 with fastp and called clones with MiXCR. One record per CDR3 amino acid sequence lists the most common genes and DNA. This sample has hundreds of thousands of distinct CDR3 sequences in its table, and around a sixth of those were observed once. The ten most abundant clones make up around 14% of the sample. A further study also used this sample, focusing on T cells expressing NK-cell markers.

The sample consisted of PBMCs. These receptors came from a woman aged 18-29 years in good health.

The V and J genes are TRBV10-3 and TRBJ2-1, with a tentative D call TRBD2 (5 bases). CDR1 ENHRY and CDR2 SYGVKD come from the germline V gene. V shed 7 bases and J shed 9 bases, with 16 bases lying between them. This CDR3 region has 13 residues. The CDR3 coding sequence is TGTGCCATCACCAAAGGGAGAGGCAGTGAGCAGTTCTTC. It codes for CAITKGRGSEQFF.

The chain has TRBV29-1 and TRBJ1-1; D unclear. V lost 3 bases and J 1 base, leaving 9 bases between the germline ends. The CDR3 loop spans 13 amino acids. Per germline, CDR1 SQVTM and CDR2 ANQGSEA. CDR3 region: CSVEVLGNTEAFF. In DNA form, the CDR3 reads TGCAGCGTTGAGGTCCTAGGGAACACTGAAGCTTTCTTT.

The chain recombines TRBV7-9 with TRBJ1-2; 7 nucleotides align to TRBD1. This CDR3 is 15 amino acids long. CDR1 is SEHNR, CDR2 FQNEAQ, per germline (reference sequence). The V and J ends lost 4 bases and 6 bases, in that order; junction bases with no gene match: 11. This CDR3 is CASSWLDGTGDGYTF. CDR3 nucleotide sequence: TGTGCCAGCAGCTGGTTAGACGGTACAGGGGATGGCTACACCTTC.

About this clonotype itself: A much larger clone differs by one base, so this may be a read error. V usage is TRBV9 and J usage is TRBJ1-1, with D perhaps TRBD1 (5 bases). From germline, CDR1 is SGDLS and CDR2 YYNGEE. The CDR3 spans 14 residues. V lost 9 bases to trimming and J lost 0 bases, with 15 bases between them. This CDR3 is CATTLSGMNTEAFF. The CDR3 nucleotides read TGTGCCACCACGCTCTCAGGGATGAACACTGAAGCTTTCTTT.

This clonotype was counted only a few times. V gene TRBV12-3 or TRBV12-4 combines with J gene TRBJ1-2; TRBD1 agrees at 10 bases. Trimming removed 1 base from V and 7 bases from J; junction bases left unmatched: 9. The CDR3 is made up of 16 amino acids. CDR3 region: CASSLGVGQGGVGYTF. The CDR3 DNA reads TGTGCCAGCAGTTTAGGGGTCGGACAGGGGGGGGTTGGCTACACCTTC.

This clonotype occurred a few times. The chain has TRBV3-1 and TRBJ2-3; 8 bases match TRBD2. CDR3 length: 15 amino acids. In germline, CDR1 is LGHDT, CDR2 YNNKEL (reference sequence). Trimming took 4 bases from V and 2 from J; bases not matched to a gene: 5. In DNA form, the CDR3 reads TGTGCCAGCAGCCCACAGCGGGGGTTCACAGATACGCAGTATTTT. Its protein is CASSPQRGFTDTQYF.

The rearrangement joins TRBV7-2 to TRBJ2-7; D is possibly TRBD2 (5 bases). Trimming left V 5 bases short and J 0 bases short, with 20 bases between. In germline, CDR1 is SGHTA, CDR2 FQGNSA. This CDR3 has 17 amino acids. Here the CDR3 reads CASSPWGVGSSSYEQYF. CDR3 DNA sequence: TGTGCCAGCAGCCCCTGGGGAGTCGGCAGCTCCTCCTACGAGCAGTACTTC.

The chain's CDR3 is CSVGWTSEETQYF. The CDR3 bases are TGCAGCGTTGGCTGGACTAGCGAAGAGACCCAGTACTTC. The gene calls are TRBV29-1 and TRBJ2-5; 9 positions agree with TRBD2. Germline CDR1 and CDR2: SQVTM and ANQGSEA. The CDR3 has 13 amino acids. J lost 3 bases, V lost 4 bases, and 3 bases had no gene match.

The V call is TRBV7-8, the J call TRBJ1-6; TRBD1 might be the D (5 bases). Germline lookup yields CDR1 SGHVS and CDR2 FQNEAQ. The V end lost 1 base, the J end lost 7 bases, and 11 bases lay between the germline ends. CDR3 length equals 15 residues. The CDR3 region has the DNA TGTGCCAGCAGCTTAGTAGCGGACACGAATTCACCCCTCCACTTT. This codes for CASSLVADTNSPLHF.

This chain links TRBV6-4 with TRBJ2-7; TRBD1 might be the D (5 bases). Germline lookup yields CDR1 MRHNA and CDR2 SNTAGT. The CDR3 runs to 22 residues. V was shortened by 5 bases and J by 0 bases, with 35 bases between the two germline ends. CDR3 nucleotide sequence: TGTGCCAGCAGTCCATTTCCCATTCATCCTTCAGGGAACCCCAGCAACTCCTACGAGCAGTACTTC. Its protein product is CASSPFPIHPSGNPSNSYEQYF.

The chain carries TRBV20-1 and TRBJ2-3; TRBD2 matches at 9 bases. Germline CDR1 reads DFQATT; CDR2 reads SNEGSKA (reference sequence). The CDR3 consists of 14 residues. After removal of 3 bases from V and 4 bases from J, the junction contained 5 bases not matched to a gene. CDR3 sequence reads: CSASAGGRADTQYF. DNA for the CDR3: TGCAGTGCTAGTGCGGGGGGGAGGGCAGATACGCAGTATTTT.

The rearrangement links TRBV9 to TRBJ2-4; a weak D match, TRBD2 (6 bases). The CDR3 extends over 14 amino acids. The V and J ends lost 3 bases and 1 base respectively, with 8 bases between them. Germline CDR1 and CDR2: SGDLS and YYNGEE. In DNA form, the CDR3 reads TGTGCCAGCAGCGGGGGGGATGCCAAAAACATTCAGTACTTC. Its protein is CASSGGDAKNIQYF.

The gene calls are TRBV5-1 and TRBJ2-5; D unresolved. Germline assignment: CDR1 SGHRS and CDR2 YFSETQ. V gave up 2 bases and J gave up 1 base, with 9 bases separating them. This CDR3 region has 14 residues. The CDR3 DNA reads TGCGCCAGCAGCTTAAGCCCCAGCCAAGAGACCCAGTACTTC. Amino acid sequence: CASSLSPSQETQYF.

The sample holds a few counts of this clonotype. V gene TRBV7-8 combines with J gene TRBJ2-2, with D uncertain. The V and J ends lost 6 bases and 5 bases respectively, with 13 bases between them. Germline CDR1 is SGHVS and CDR2 is FQNEAQ. There are 14 residues in the CDR3. CDR3 residues: CASRTSLRTGELFF. The CDR3 DNA sequence: TGTGCCAGCAGGACGTCCCTTCGAACCGGGGAGCTGTTTTTT.

This chain uses TRBV10-1 with TRBJ2-4, with D tentatively TRBD1 or TRBD2 (5 bases each). The V gene's germline CDR1 is WNHNN and CDR2 SYGVQD (reference sequence). The CDR3 runs 15 residues. V was clipped by 3 bases and J by 2 bases, with 11 bases between them. The CDR3 sequence: CASSDNRGPKNIQYF. Written as DNA, the CDR3 is TGCGCCAGCAGTGATAATAGGGGACCCAAAAACATTCAGTACTTC.

The chain joins TRBV7-2 to TRBJ2-7, with D maybe TRBD2 (5 bases). The CDR3 extends over 15 amino acids. Per germline, CDR1 SGHTA and CDR2 FQGNSA. V was clipped by 3 bases and J by 2 bases, with 14 bases between them. In nucleotides, the CDR3 is TGTGCCAGCAGCTTGGTCGAGGGATCCCCCTACGAGCAGTACTTC. It translates to CASSLVEGSPYEQYF.

V and J are TRBV2 and TRBJ2-6; 8 nucleotides line up with TRBD1. This CDR3 has 16 residues. V trimming: 3 bases; J trimming: 0 bases; junction bases outside the gene matches: 1. Germline CDR1 SNHLY, CDR2 FYNNEI. The CDR3 here is CASSDRGLSGANVLTF. CDR3 DNA sequence: TGTGCCAGCAGTGACAGGGGGCTCTCTGGGGCCAACGTCCTGACTTTC.

This clonotype was counted only a few times. The CDR3 loop reads CATRAEGTYNEQFF. For the CDR3, the DNA is TGTGCCACCCGAGCGGAGGGAACCTACAATGAGCAGTTCTTC. V gene TRBV10-3 combines with J gene TRBJ2-1; a possible D gene is TRBD2 (6 bases). Germline loops: CDR1 ENHRY, CDR2 SYGVKD. V was clipped by 10 bases and J by 2 bases, with 15 bases between them. There are 14 residues in the CDR3.

The V call is TRBV7-9, the J call TRBJ2-1; 7 bases align to TRBD1. CDR3 length: 17 amino acids. Germline CDR1 SEHNR, CDR2 FQNEAQ (reference sequence). Trimming took 5 bases from V and 3 from J; bases not matched to a gene: 13. In nucleotides, the CDR3 is TGTGCCAGCAGCGGGTCCCCCGAGACAGGGAACTACAATGAGCAGTTCTTC. Its translation is CASSGSPETGNYNEQFF.

This clonotype was recorded once. The CDR3 region is CASKEWGARGEQYF. The DNA of the CDR3 is TGTGCCAGCAAAGAATGGGGGGCCAGAGGGGAGCAGTACTTC. The J gene is TRBJ2-7, the V gene TRBV12-3 or TRBV12-4; D could derive from TRBD1 or TRBD2 (6 bases each). This CDR3 is 14 amino acids long. Trimming pared 7 bases from V and 7 bases from J, leaving 20 bases between.

This clonotype has a count of ten or more. This chain connects TRBV5-6 to TRBJ2-5; D remains unclear. The length of the CDR3 is 13 residues. V was pared by 4 bases and J by 2 bases, with 9 bases between. Germline V gene data show CDR1 as SGHDT and CDR2 as YYEEEE. CDR3 loop: CASSAFMQETQYF. The DNA of the CDR3 is TGTGCCAGCAGCGCGTTCATGCAAGAGACCCAGTACTTC.

V usage is TRBV20-1 and J usage is TRBJ2-1, with a weak D call TRBD2 (5 bases). Germline CDR1 reads DFQATT; CDR2 reads SNEGSKA (reference sequence). The CDR3 is 14 amino acids. V dropped 0 bases and J dropped 4 bases, with 10 bases sitting between them. The CDR3 bases are TGCAGTGCTAGAGATTGGGGAGAGTACAATGAGCAGTTCTTC. The encoded protein is CSARDWGEYNEQFF.